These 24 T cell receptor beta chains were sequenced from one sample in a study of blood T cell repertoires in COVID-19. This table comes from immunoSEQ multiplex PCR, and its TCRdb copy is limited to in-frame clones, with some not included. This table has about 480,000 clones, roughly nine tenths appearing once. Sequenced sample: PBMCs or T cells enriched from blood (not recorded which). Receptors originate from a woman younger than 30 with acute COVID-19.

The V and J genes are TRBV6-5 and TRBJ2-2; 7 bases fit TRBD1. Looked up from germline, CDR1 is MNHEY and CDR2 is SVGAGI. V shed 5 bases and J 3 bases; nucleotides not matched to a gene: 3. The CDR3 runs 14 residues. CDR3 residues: CASSHQGDTGELFF. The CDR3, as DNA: TGTGCCAGCAGTCACCAGGGGGACACCGGGGAGCTGTTTTTT.

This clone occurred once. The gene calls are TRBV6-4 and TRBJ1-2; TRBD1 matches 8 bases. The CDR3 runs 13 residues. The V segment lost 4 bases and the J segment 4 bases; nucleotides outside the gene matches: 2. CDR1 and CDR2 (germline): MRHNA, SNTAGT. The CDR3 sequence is CASSGGQAYGYTF. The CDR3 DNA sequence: TGTGCCAGCAGTGGGGGACAGGCCTATGGCTACACCTTC.

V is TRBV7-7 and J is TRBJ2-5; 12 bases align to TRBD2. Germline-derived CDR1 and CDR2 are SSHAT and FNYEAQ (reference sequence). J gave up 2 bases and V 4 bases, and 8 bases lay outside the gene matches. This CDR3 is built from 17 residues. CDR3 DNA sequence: TGTGCCAGCAGCTCCATTCAACTAGCGGGAGGACAAGAGACCCAGTACTTC. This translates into CASSSIQLAGGQETQYF.

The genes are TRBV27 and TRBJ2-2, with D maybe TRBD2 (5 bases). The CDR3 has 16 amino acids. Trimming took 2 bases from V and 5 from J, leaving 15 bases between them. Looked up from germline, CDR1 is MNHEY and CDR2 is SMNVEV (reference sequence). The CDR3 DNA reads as TGTGCCAGCAGTTTAGTAGGCGGGTTATCTACCGGGGAGCTGTTTTTT. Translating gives CASSLVGGLSTGELFF.

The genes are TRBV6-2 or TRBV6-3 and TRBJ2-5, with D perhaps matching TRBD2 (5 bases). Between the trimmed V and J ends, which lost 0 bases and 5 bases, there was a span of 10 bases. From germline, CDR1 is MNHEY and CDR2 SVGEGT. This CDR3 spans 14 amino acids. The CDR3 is CASSYSPGGETQYF. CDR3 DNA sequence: TGTGCCAGCAGTTACTCTCCAGGCGGGGAGACCCAGTACTTC.

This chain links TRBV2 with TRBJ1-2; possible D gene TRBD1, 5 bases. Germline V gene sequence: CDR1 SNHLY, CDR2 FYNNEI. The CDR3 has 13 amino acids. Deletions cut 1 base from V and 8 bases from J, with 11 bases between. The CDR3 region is CASSEGDRRGYTF. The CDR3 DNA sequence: TGTGCCAGCAGTGAAGGTGACAGACGCGGCTACACCTTC.

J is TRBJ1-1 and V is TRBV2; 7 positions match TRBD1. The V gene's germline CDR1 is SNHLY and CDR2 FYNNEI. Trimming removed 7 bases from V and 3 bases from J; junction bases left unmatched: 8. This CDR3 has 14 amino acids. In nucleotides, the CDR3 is TGTGCCAGCAACCCCTCTCAGGGGGACACTGAAGCTTTCTTT. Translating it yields CASNPSQGDTEAFF.

The CDR3 loop reads CASNQQDSWGTDTQYF. In DNA form, the CDR3 reads TGTGCCTCCAACCAGCAGGACAGTTGGGGCACAGATACGCAGTATTTT. V and J are TRBV6-6 and TRBJ2-3, with a weak D call TRBD1 (6 bases). The V and J ends lost 11 bases and 1 base respectively, with 22 bases between them. The CDR3 is made up of 16 amino acids. Germline V gene data show CDR1 as MNHNY and CDR2 as SVGAGI (reference sequence).

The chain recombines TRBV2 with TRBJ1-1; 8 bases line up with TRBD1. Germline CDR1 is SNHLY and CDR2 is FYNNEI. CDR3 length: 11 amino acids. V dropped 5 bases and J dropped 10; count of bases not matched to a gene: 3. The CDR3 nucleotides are TGTGCCAGCAGTTTAGACAGGGGAGCTTTCTTT. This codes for CASSLDRGAFF.

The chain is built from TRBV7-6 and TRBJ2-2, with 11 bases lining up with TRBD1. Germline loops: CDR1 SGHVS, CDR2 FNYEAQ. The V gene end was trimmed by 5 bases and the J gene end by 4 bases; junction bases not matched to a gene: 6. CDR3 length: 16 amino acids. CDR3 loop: CASSGQGATFTGELFF. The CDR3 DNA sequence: TGTGCCAGCAGCGGACAGGGGGCCACGTTCACCGGGGAGCTGTTTTTT.

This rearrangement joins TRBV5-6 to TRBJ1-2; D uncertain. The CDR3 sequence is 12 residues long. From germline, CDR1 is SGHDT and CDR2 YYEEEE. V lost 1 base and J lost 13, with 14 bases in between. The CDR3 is CASSLSSGITTF. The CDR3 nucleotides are TGTGCCAGCAGCTTGTCGTCGGGGATCACCACCTTC.

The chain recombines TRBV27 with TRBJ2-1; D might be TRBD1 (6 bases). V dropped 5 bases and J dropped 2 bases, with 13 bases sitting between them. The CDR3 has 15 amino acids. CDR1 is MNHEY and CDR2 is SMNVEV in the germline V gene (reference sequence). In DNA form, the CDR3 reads TGTGCCAGCAGTCCAGACAGGCCTGCCTACAATGAGCAGTTCTTC. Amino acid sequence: CASSPDRPAYNEQFF.

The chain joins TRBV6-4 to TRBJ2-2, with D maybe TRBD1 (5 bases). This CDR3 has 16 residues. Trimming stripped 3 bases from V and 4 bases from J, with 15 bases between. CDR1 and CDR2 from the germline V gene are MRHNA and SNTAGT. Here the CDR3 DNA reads TGTGCCAGCAGTGATTCAGGGTCCCGCGGCACCGGGGAGCTGTTTTTT. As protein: CASSDSGSRGTGELFF.

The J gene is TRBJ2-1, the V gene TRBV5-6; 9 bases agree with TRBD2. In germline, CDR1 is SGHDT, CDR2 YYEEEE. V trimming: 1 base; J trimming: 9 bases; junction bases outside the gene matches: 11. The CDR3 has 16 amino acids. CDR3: CASSLYGAGGYSEQFF. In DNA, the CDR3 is TGTGCCAGCAGCTTGTACGGAGCGGGGGGATATAGTGAGCAGTTCTTC.

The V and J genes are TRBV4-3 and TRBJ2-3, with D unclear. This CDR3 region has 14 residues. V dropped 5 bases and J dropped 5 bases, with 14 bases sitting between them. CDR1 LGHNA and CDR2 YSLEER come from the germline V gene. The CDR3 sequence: CASSEERREDTQYF. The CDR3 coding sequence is TGCGCCAGCAGCGAGGAACGTCGAGAAGATACGCAGTATTTT.

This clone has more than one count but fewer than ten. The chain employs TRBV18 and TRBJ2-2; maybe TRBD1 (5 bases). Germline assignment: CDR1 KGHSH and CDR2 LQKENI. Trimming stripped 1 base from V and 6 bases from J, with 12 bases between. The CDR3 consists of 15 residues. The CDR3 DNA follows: TGTGCCAGCTCACCACTAACCAGGGTCGCCGGGGAGCTGTTTTTT. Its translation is CASSPLTRVAGELFF.

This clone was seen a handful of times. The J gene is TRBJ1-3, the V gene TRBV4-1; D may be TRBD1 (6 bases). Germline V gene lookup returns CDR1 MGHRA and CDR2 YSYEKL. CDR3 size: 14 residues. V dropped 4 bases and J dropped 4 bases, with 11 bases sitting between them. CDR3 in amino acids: CASSRDNSGNTIYF. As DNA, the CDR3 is TGCGCCAGCAGCCGGGACAATTCCGGAAACACCATATATTTT.

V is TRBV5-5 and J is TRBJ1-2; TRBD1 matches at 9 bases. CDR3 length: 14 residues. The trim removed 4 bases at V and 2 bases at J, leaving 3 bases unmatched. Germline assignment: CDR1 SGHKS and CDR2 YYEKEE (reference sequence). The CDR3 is CASSPDRGNYGYTF. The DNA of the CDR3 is TGTGCCAGCAGCCCGGACAGGGGAAACTATGGCTACACCTTC.

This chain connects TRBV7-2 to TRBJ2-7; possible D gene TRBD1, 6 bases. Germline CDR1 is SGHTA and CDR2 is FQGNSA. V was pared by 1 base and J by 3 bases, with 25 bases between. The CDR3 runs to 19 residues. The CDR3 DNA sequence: TGTGCCAGCAGCTTAGAAGGCCGCGTCTGGGACAACGAGTACTACGAGCAGTACTTC. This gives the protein CASSLEGRVWDNEYYEQYF. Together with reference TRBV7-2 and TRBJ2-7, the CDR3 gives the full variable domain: GAGVSQSPSNKVTEKGKDVELRCDPISGHTALYWYRQSLGQGLEFLIYFQGNSAPDKSGLPSDRFSAERTGGSVSTLTIQRTQQEDSAVYLCASSLEGRVWDNEYYEQYFGPGTRLTVT.

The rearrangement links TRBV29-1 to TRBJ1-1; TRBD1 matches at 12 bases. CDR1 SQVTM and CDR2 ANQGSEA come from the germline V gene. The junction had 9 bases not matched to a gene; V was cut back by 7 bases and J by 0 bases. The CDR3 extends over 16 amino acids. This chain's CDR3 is CSGYRDRGRLNTEAFF. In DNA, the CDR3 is TGCAGCGGGTACCGGGACAGGGGGCGCCTGAACACTGAAGCTTTCTTT.

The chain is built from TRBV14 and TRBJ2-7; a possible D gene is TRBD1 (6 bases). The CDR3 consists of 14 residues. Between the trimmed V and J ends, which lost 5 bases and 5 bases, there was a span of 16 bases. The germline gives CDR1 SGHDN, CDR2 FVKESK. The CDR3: CASSDRYRVHEQYF. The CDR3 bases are TGTGCCAGCAGCGACCGATACAGGGTCCACGAGCAGTACTTC.

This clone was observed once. The CDR3 sequence is CASSLRTGAGELFF. In DNA, the CDR3 is TGTGCCAGTAGTCTCCGGACAGGGGCCGGGGAGCTGTTTTTT. This rearrangement joins TRBV19 to TRBJ2-2, with 9 bases matching TRBD1. Germline CDR1 reads LNHDA; CDR2 reads SQIVND (reference sequence). V shed 5 bases, J shed 6 bases, and the junction held 4 bases outside the gene matches. The CDR3 runs 14 residues. Full variable domain (rest looked up from reference TRBV19 and TRBJ2-2): DGGITQSPKYLFRKEGQNVTLSCEQNLNHDAMYWYRQDPGQGLRLIYYSQIVNDFQKGDIAEGYSVSREKKESFPLTVTSAQKNPTAFYLCASSLRTGAGELFFGEGSRLTVL.

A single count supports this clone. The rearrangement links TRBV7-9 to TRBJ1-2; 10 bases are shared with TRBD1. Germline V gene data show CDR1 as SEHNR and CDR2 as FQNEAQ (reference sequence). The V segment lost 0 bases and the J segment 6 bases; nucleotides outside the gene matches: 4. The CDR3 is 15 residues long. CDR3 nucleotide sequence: TGTGCCAGCAGCTTAGCCCTGACAGGGGGCGATGGCTACACCTTC. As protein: CASSLALTGGDGYTF. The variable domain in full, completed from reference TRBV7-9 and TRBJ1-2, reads DTGVSQNPRHKITKRGQNVTFRCDPISEHNRLYWYRQTLGQGPEFLTYFQNEAQLEKSRLLSDRFSAERPKGSFSTLEIQRTEQGDSAMYLCASSLALTGGDGYTFGSGTRLTVV.

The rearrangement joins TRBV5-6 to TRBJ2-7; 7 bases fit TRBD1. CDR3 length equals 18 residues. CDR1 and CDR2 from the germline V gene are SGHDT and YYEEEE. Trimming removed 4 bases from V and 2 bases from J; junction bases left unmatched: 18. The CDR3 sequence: CASSVEGVTGSLTYEQYF. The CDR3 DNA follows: TGTGCCAGCAGCGTGGAAGGAGTGACAGGGTCTTTAACCTACGAGCAGTACTTC. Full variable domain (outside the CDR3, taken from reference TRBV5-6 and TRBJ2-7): DAGVTQSPTHLIKTRGQQVTLRCSPKSGHDTVSWYQQALGQGPQFIFQYYEEEERQRGNFPDRFSGHQFPNYSSELNVNALLLGDSALYLCASSVEGVTGSLTYEQYFGPGTRLTVT.